This TCR beta chain was sequenced in a study of T cells in Graves' hyperthyroidism and ophthalmopathy. The wider study: Blood was drawn when the patient was first diagnosed and still untreated.

The ends were cut back, 5 bases at V and 0 bases at J, with 11 bases in the middle. Germline CDR1 DFQATT, CDR2 SNEGSKA (reference sequence). The CDR3 contains 13 residues. This clonotype turned up a few times. Amplification yielded TCR beta CDR3 regions, with RNA transcripts as the source. With the HTBI primer set, the TCR CDR3 went through a first round of RT-PCR. TCRdb analysed the multiplex PCR reads with MiXCR anew, one entry per CDR3 protein. The sample holds roughly 570,000 distinct CDR3 sequences, around a sixth seen once. V is TRBV20-1 and J is TRBJ2-7, with a weak D call TRBD1 (6 bases). Sequencing was carried out using blood. The sequence was collected from a woman aged 25 to 45 with Graves' hyperthyroidism. CDR3 sequence: CSAPDSRSYEQYF. The CDR3 nucleotides are TGCAGTGCTCCGGACAGCCGCTCCTACGAGCAGTACTTC.